The clone carrying this TCR beta chain was seen a handful of times. Its antigen is currently unknown. J was trimmed by 3 bases and V by 0 bases; bases with no gene match: 9. The germline gives CDR1 DFQATT, CDR2 SNEGSKA (reference sequence). The CDR3 is 16 amino acids. The data were taken from a study of blood T cells in healthy people across ages. Total RNA extracted from each sample amounted to at least 5.5 micrograms. Overall study results and limits: When set beside aged donors, long-lived donors presented more naive CD4+ cells and higher diversity.

Alongside a J-beta primer mix, a sample-barcoded 5' primer served in a second PCR lasting roughly 6 to 12 cycles. Each cDNA molecule received a tag from a template-switch adaptor that had 12 random nucleotides. MiXCR was run by TCRdb on the 5' RACE reads, yielding one entry per CDR3 protein. The repertoire holds approximately 730,000 distinct CDR3 sequences, about 53% seen once, with approximately 40% in the top ten. The TCR comes from a man of 80 years or more in good health. Sequencing used blood. The chain has TRBV20-1 and TRBJ2-7, with TRBD1 matching over 9 bases. The CDR3 DNA reads TGCAGTGCTAGAGATACGGGACAGGGTAGGGACTACGAGCAGTACTTC. Translated: CSARDTGQGRDYEQYF.